Presented here are 8 T cell receptor beta chains from one specimen sequenced in a study of T cell repertoires in cytomegalovirus infection. MiXCR was run by TCRdb on the reads, yielding one entry per CDR3 protein. The top ten hold around 50% of the sample, which has some 560,000 distinct CDR3 sequences, under 45% seen once. The antigens of these receptors remain unknown. Sequenced material: cultured PBMCs, taken from culture after CMV antigen stimulation. The receptors come from a human donor in good health (CMV status not recorded). Some clones in this sample may be carry-over from other donors' samples.

The V and J genes are TRBV28 and TRBJ2-1, with 7 bases identical to TRBD1. The CDR3 extends over 16 amino acids. The V gene end was trimmed by 6 bases and the J gene end by 2 bases; junction bases not matched to a gene: 10. From germline, CDR1 is MDHEN and CDR2 SYDVKM. The CDR3 is CASSLPTGRAYNEQFF. The CDR3 DNA is TGTGCCAGCAGCCTACCGACAGGGCGCGCCTACAATGAGCAGTTCTTC.

The chain employs TRBV5-4 and TRBJ2-1; D unclear. CDR1 SGHNT and CDR2 YYREEE come from the germline V gene (reference sequence). The CDR3 has 14 amino acids. V was cut by 4 bases and J by 6 bases, with 14 bases left in between. The CDR3 coding sequence is TGTGCCAGCAGCCACCGGTTGGGGATCAATGAGCAGTTCTTC. This translates into CASSHRLGINEQFF.

This clonotype occurred a few times. CDR3: CASTPLMGAGISSPLHF. The CDR3 nucleotides are TGTGCCAGCACCCCTCTTATGGGCGCCGGGATAAGTTCACCCCTCCACTTT. The rearrangement links TRBV7-8 to TRBJ1-6; no clear D. From germline, CDR1 is SGHVS and CDR2 FQNEAQ. The V gene lost 7 bases and the J gene lost 9 bases, with 25 bases spanning the gap. The CDR3 spans 17 residues.

This clonotype occurred a few times. J is TRBJ2-1 and V is TRBV12-3 or TRBV12-4, with TRBD1 identical over 8 bases. The trim removed 6 bases at V and 6 bases at J, leaving 4 bases unmatched. The CDR3 length is 13 residues. The CDR3: CASRDRVINEQFF. In nucleotides, the CDR3 is TGTGCCAGCAGGGACAGGGTGATCAATGAGCAGTTCTTC.

The chain couples TRBV6-1 to TRBJ2-7; D may be TRBD1 (5 bases). The V end lost 2 bases, the J end lost 2 bases, and 16 bases lay between the germline ends. Germline V gene data show CDR1 as MNHNS and CDR2 as SASEGT. The CDR3 loop spans 16 amino acids. CDR3 in DNA: TGTGCCAGCAGTGAAAGTATTTCGAGGACAACCTACGAGCAGTACTTC. This gives the protein CASSESISRTTYEQYF.

A single count supports this clonotype. The chain is built from TRBV7-6 and TRBJ2-1, with D uncertain. The CDR3 has 13 amino acids. From germline, CDR1 is SGHVS and CDR2 FNYEAQ. Trimming removed 2 bases from V and 15 bases from J, with 17 bases in between. The CDR3 nucleotides read TGTGCCAGCAGCTTAAAGTCTTCGGACCCGGGGTTCTTC. Protein sequence: CASSLKSSDPGFF.

This rearrangement joins TRBV19 to TRBJ2-1; maybe TRBD2 (5 bases). The CDR3 sequence is 14 residues long. V lost 1 base, J lost 2 bases, and 6 bases lay in between. The V gene's germline CDR1 is LNHDA and CDR2 SQIVND (reference sequence). The chain's CDR3 is CASSIGLTYNEQFF. In nucleotides, the CDR3 is TGTGCCAGTAGTATAGGACTAACCTACAATGAGCAGTTCTTC.

This clonotype was seen a handful of times. The gene calls are TRBV7-9 and TRBJ1-1; no firm D call. This CDR3 spans 13 amino acids. The V end lost 4 bases, the J end lost 1 base, and 7 bases lay between the germline ends. Germline-derived CDR1 and CDR2 are SEHNR and FQNEAQ (reference sequence). The CDR3: CASSSRQNTEAFF. The CDR3 coding sequence is TGTGCCAGCAGCTCCCGACAGAACACTGAAGCTTTCTTT.